The clone carrying this T cell receptor beta chain has at least ten counts. Its specificity is unknown. This record comes from a study of read filtering for tumor transcriptome and immune sequencing. Molecular barcoded adaptors covering alpha/delta and beta/gamma chains were used on around 400 ng RNA. TCRdb fed the reads into MiXCR, producing one record per CDR3 protein. This sample has tens of thousands of distinct CDR3 sequences, with nearly 20% found just once. The CDR3 has 12 residues. V was cut by 5 bases and J by 7 bases, with 10 bases left in between. The V gene's germline CDR1 is MDHEN and CDR2 SYDVKM. Study results and caveats: IR-seq and RNA-seq agreed better without single-read clonotypes.

The sample was a population of CD138-negative cells sorted from bone marrow. This sequence joins TRBV28 and TRBJ2-3; D is unresolved. The TCR sequence derives from a donor over 35 with multiple myeloma. The CDR3: CASSLEFHTQYF. The CDR3 DNA reads TGTGCCAGCAGTCTGGAGTTTCATACGCAGTATTTT.